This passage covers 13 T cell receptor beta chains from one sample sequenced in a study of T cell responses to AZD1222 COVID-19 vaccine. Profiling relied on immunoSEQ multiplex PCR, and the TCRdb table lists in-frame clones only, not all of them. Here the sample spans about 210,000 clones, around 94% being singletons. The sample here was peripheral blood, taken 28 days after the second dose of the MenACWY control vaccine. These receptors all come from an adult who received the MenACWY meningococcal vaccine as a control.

The CDR3 region is CASTRLAAIEQYF. DNA for the CDR3: TGTGCCAGCACAAGACTAGCGGCGATAGAGCAGTACTTC. The rearrangement links TRBV2 to TRBJ2-5; 9 nucleotides align to TRBD2. V lost 7 bases and J lost 11; bases outside the gene matches: 11. CDR1 and CDR2 from the germline V gene are SNHLY and FYNNEI. This CDR3 is 13 amino acids long.

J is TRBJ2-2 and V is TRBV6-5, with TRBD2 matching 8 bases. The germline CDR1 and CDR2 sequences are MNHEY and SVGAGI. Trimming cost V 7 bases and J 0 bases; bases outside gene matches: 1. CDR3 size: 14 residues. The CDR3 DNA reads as TGTGCCAGCATAGCGGGAACGAACACCGGGGAGCTGTTTTTT. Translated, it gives CASIAGTNTGELFF.

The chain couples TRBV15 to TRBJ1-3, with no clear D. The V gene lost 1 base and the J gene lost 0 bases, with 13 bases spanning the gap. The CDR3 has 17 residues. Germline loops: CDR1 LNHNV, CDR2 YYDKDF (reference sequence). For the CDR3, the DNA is TGTGCCACCAGCAGAGGTTCTCGCGGTCACTCTGGAAACACCATATATTTT. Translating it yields CATSRGSRGHSGNTIYF.

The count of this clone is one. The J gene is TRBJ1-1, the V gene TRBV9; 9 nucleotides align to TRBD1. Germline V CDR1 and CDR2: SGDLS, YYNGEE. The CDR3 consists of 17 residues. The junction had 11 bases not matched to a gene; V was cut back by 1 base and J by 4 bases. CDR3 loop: CASSVSPQGAFSTEAFF. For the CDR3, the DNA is TGTGCCAGCAGCGTAAGCCCACAGGGGGCGTTTTCCACTGAAGCTTTCTTT.

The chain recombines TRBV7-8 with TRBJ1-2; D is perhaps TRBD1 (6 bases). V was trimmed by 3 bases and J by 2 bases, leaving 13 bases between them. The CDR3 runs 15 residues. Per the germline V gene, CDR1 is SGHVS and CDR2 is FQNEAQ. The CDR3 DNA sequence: TGTGCCAGCAGCTTCGGTCAGGGGTTAAACTATGGCTACACCTTC. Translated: CASSFGQGLNYGYTF.

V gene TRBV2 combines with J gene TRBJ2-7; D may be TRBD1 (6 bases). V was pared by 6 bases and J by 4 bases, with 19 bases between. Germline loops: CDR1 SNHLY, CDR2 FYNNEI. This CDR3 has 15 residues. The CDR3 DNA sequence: TGTGCCAGCAGGACAGGTTATACCAGCGCTTACGAGCAGTACTTC. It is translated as CASRTGYTSAYEQYF.

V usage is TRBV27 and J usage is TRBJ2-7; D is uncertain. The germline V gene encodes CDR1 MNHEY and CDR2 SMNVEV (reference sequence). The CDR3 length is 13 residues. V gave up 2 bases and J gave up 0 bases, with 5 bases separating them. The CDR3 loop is CASSLAPSYEQYF. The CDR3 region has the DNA TGTGCCAGCAGTTTAGCCCCCTCCTACGAGCAGTACTTC.

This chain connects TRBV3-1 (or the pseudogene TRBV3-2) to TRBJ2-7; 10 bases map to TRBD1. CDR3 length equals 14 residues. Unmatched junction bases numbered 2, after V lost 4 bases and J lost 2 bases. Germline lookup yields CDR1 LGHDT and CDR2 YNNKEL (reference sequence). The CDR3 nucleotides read TGTGCCAGCAGCCCGGGACAGGGGACCTACGAGCAGTACTTC. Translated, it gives CASSPGQGTYEQYF.

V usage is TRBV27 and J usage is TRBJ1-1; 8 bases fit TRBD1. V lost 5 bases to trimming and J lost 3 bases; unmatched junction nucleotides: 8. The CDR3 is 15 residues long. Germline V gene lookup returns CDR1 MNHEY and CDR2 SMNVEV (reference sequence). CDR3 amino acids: CASSPENRGYTEAFF. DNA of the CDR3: TGTGCCAGCAGTCCCGAGAACAGGGGGTACACTGAAGCTTTCTTT.

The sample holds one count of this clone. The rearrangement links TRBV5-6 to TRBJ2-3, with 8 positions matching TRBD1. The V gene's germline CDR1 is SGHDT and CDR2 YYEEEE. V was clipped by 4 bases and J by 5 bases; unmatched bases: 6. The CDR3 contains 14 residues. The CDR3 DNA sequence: TGTGCCAGCAGCCCCAGGGGGCTTGGAGATACGCAGTATTTT. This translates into CASSPRGLGDTQYF.

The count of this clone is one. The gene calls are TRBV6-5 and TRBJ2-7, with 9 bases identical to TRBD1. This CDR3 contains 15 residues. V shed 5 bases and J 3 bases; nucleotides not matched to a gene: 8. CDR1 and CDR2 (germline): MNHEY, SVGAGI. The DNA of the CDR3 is TGTGCCAGCAGTCAAACCGGGACAGGGTTCTACGAGCAGTACTTC. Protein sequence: CASSQTGTGFYEQYF.

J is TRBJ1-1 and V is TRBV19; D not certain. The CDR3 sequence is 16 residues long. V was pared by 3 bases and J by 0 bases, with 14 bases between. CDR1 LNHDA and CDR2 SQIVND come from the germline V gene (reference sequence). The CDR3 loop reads CASSIPAGGLNTEAFF. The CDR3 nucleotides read TGTGCCAGTAGTATCCCGGCGGGAGGGCTGAACACTGAAGCTTTCTTT.

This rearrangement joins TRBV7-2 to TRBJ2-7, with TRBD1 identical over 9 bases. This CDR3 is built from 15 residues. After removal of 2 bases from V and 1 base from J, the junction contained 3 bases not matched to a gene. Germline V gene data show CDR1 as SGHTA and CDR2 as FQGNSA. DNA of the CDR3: TGTGCCAGCAGCTTAAGGACAGGGGAATCCTACGAGCAGTACTTC. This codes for CASSLRTGESYEQYF. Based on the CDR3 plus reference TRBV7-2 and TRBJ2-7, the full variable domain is GAGVSQSPSNKVTEKGKDVELRCDPISGHTALYWYRQSLGQGLEFLIYFQGNSAPDKSGLPSDRFSAERTGGSVSTLTIQRTQQEDSAVYLCASSLRTGESYEQYFGPGTRLTVT.